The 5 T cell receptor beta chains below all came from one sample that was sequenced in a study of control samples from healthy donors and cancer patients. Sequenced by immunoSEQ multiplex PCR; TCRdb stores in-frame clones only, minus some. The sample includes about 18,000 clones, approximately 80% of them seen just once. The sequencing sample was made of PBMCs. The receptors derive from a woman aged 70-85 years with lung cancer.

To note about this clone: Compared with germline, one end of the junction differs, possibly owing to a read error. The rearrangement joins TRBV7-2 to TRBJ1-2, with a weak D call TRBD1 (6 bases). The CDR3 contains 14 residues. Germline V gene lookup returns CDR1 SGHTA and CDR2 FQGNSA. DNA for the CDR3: TGTGCCGGCAGCCCCTCGGACAGTAACTATGGCTACACCTTC. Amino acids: CAGSPSDSNYGYTF.

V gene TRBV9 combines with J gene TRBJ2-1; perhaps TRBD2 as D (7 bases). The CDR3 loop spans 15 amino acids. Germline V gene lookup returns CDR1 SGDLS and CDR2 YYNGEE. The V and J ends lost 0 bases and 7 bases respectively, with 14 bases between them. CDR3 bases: TGTGCCAGCAGCGTAGAGGGGGGGACTTTGAATGAGCAGTTCTTC. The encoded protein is CASSVEGGTLNEQFF. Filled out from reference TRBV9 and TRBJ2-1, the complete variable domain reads DSGVTQTPKHLITATGQRVTLRCSPRSGDLSVYWYQQSLDQGLQFLIQYYNGEERAKGNILERFSAQQFPDLHSELNLSSLELGDSALYFCASSVEGGTLNEQFFGPGTRLTVL.

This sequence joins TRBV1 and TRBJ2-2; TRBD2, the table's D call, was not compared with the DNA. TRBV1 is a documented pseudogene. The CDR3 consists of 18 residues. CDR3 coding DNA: TGCACCAGCAGCCCTCCCCCTCTAGCGGGTCGTCTTTCCGGGGAGCTGTTTTTT. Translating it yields CTSSPPPLAGRLSGELFF.

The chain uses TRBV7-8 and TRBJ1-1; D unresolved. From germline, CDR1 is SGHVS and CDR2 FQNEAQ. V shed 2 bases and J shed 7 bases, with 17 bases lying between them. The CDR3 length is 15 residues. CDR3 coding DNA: TGTGCCAGCAGCTTACGATCCGGGCGTTCGTTTGAAGCTTTCTTT. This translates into CASSLRSGRSFEAFF.

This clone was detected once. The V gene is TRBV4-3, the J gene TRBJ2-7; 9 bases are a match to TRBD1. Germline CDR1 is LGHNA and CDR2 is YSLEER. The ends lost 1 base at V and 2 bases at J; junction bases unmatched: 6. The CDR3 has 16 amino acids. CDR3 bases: TGCGCCAGCAGCCAAGCCGCCGGGACAGGGACCTACGAGCAGTACTTC. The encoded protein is CASSQAAGTGTYEQYF.